One sample yielded the 27 T cell receptor beta chains listed below, sequenced in a study of cytomegalovirus exposure and HLA in healthy donors. A multiplex PCR was run with 60 Vbeta primers and 13 Jbeta primers. This table comes from immunoSEQ multiplex PCR, and its TCRdb copy is limited to in-frame clones, with some not included. The repertoire holds 150,000 to 200,000 clones, with roughly 75% as singletons. Sequencing was done on a sample of PBMCs. Receptor source: a woman between 35 and 50 years old in good health and CMV-seropositive.

This chain joins TRBV19 and TRBJ1-1; possibly TRBD1 for D (5 bases). Trimming took off 3 bases at V and 1 base at J, with 9 bases between the two ends. CDR1 is LNHDA, CDR2 SQIVND, per germline (reference sequence). CDR3 length: 14 residues. The CDR3 coding sequence is TGTGCCAGTAGTATGGGTACAGGGAACACTGAAGCTTTCTTT. Translating it yields CASSMGTGNTEAFF.

V is TRBV18 and J is TRBJ2-1; 7 positions agree with TRBD1. Germline V gene sequence: CDR1 KGHSH, CDR2 LQKENI. The CDR3 spans 12 residues. V was pared by 4 bases and J by 9 bases, with 3 bases of the junction left unmatched. This CDR3 reads CASSLGTAEQFF. The CDR3 nucleotides read TGTGCCAGCTCACTCGGGACAGCTGAGCAGTTCTTC.

This clone showed up just a few times. The rearrangement joins TRBV4-3 to TRBJ2-5; 14 bases are shared with TRBD2. Germline loops: CDR1 LGHNA, CDR2 YSLEER. This CDR3 is built from 17 residues. After removal of 3 bases from V and 5 bases from J, the junction contained 8 bases not matched to a gene. CDR3 region: CASSHSLRLAGGETQYF. The CDR3, as DNA: TGCGCCAGCAGCCACTCCTTGCGACTAGCGGGAGGGGAGACCCAGTACTTC.

V and J are TRBV15 and TRBJ1-6; TRBD1 is a possible D gene (5 bases). V dropped 0 bases and J dropped 5 bases, with 8 bases sitting between them. The CDR3 runs 15 residues. Germline V gives CDR1 LNHNV, CDR2 YYDKDF (reference sequence). The CDR3 region is CATSRDRAHNSPLHF. The DNA for the CDR3 is TGTGCCACCAGCAGAGACAGGGCCCATAATTCACCCCTCCACTTT.

The CDR3 is CASSLGGRTNEKLFF. The CDR3 region has the DNA TGTGCCAGCAGCTTGGGAGGGCGAACTAATGAAAAACTGTTTTTT. The V gene is TRBV7-2, the J gene TRBJ1-4; the D is unclear. V dropped 3 bases and J dropped 1 base, with 9 bases sitting between them. Germline CDR1 is SGHTA and CDR2 is FQGNSA. This CDR3 spans 15 amino acids.

The chain is built from TRBV5-4 and TRBJ2-7, with TRBD2 matching over 16 bases. V was pared by 4 bases and J by 1 base, with 2 bases of the junction left unmatched. CDR1 is SGHNT and CDR2 is YYREEE in the germline V gene (reference sequence). There are 16 residues in the CDR3. This chain's CDR3 is CASSPGLAGGSYEQYF. The CDR3 DNA follows: TGTGCCAGCAGCCCGGGACTAGCGGGAGGGTCCTACGAGCAGTACTTC.

The rearrangement uses TRBV5-5 and TRBJ2-7; D gene ambiguous. With 0 bases removed from V and 1 base from J, the gap between germline ends came to 5 bases. The germline V gene has CDR1 SGHKS and CDR2 YYEKEE (reference sequence). The CDR3 consists of 13 residues. The CDR3 reads CASSLVGSYEQYF. The CDR3 DNA follows: TGTGCCAGCAGCTTGGTCGGTTCCTACGAGCAGTACTTC.

The chain links TRBV7-9 to TRBJ2-6; D not certain. Germline CDR1 is SEHNR and CDR2 is FQNEAQ (reference sequence). Trimming shortened V by 5 bases and J by 4 bases, and 9 bases separated the two germline ends. This CDR3 is built from 14 residues. The CDR3 region has the DNA TGTGCCAGCAGCAACCCACTCGGGGCCAACGTCCTGACTTTC. Translating gives CASSNPLGANVLTF.

This clone was recorded a few times. The V gene is TRBV18, the J gene TRBJ2-3, with 9 bases aligning to TRBD1. This CDR3 has 16 residues. V shed 6 bases and J 5 bases; nucleotides not matched to a gene: 12. Germline loops: CDR1 KGHSH, CDR2 LQKENI. The CDR3 sequence: CASSAGRQGGKDTQYF. The CDR3 DNA reads TGTGCCAGCTCGGCGGGGCGACAGGGGGGAAAAGATACGCAGTATTTT. Together with reference TRBV18 and TRBJ2-3, the CDR3 gives the full variable domain: NAGVMQNPRHLVRRRGQEARLRCSPMKGHSHVYWYRQLPEEGLKFMVYLQKENIIDESGMPKERFSAEFPKEGPSILRIQQVVRGDSAAYFCASSAGRQGGKDTQYFGPGTRLTVL.

The chain combines TRBV28 with TRBJ2-6; D perhaps matches TRBD1 (5 bases). V lost 8 bases to trimming and J lost 0 bases, with 11 bases between them. Germline V gene data show CDR1 as MDHEN and CDR2 as SYDVKM. This CDR3 is 15 amino acids long. Here the CDR3 DNA reads TGTGCCAGCGGACGCAGGGTCTCTGGGGCCAACGTCCTGACTTTC. As protein: CASGRRVSGANVLTF.

This clone was recorded a few times. The CDR3 region is CASRGAVSSYNEQFF. The DNA for the CDR3 is TGTGCCAGCAGGGGAGCGGTCAGCTCCTACAATGAGCAGTTCTTC. The genes are TRBV2 and TRBJ2-1; tentatively, D is TRBD2 (5 bases). The CDR3 sequence is 15 residues long. The germline CDR1 and CDR2 sequences are SNHLY and FYNNEI. The V gene lost 6 bases and the J gene lost 0 bases, with 12 bases spanning the gap.

Only a few counts were recorded for this clone. The V and J genes are TRBV2 and TRBJ2-3; TRBD2 matches 8 bases. Germline CDR1 reads SNHLY; CDR2 reads FYNNEI. J lost 3 bases, V lost 6 bases, and 17 bases had no gene match. The CDR3 consists of 18 residues. The CDR3 sequence is CASRFGPYSGGGTDTQYF. DNA of the CDR3: TGTGCCAGCAGGTTCGGCCCCTATTCGGGAGGGGGGACAGATACGCAGTATTTT.

The J gene is TRBJ2-7, the V gene TRBV28, with TRBD2 identical over 10 bases. Germline V gene sequence: CDR1 MDHEN, CDR2 SYDVKM. The CDR3 covers 15 residues. V gave up 8 bases and J gave up 4 bases; unmatched junction bases: 11. DNA for the CDR3: TGTGCCAGCTCCGGAATAGCGGGAGGCTTATACGAGCAGTACTTC. Translation gives CASSGIAGGLYEQYF.

The chain recombines TRBV2 with TRBJ2-1; TRBD2 agrees at 7 bases. With V trimmed by 2 bases and J by 4 bases, 8 bases remained unmatched. This CDR3 is 16 amino acids long. Per germline, CDR1 SNHLY and CDR2 FYNNEI. This CDR3 is CASSERRTRSYNEQFF. As DNA, the CDR3 is TGTGCCAGCAGTGAAAGGAGGACTAGAAGTTACAATGAGCAGTTCTTC.

The chain has TRBV18 and TRBJ2-5; a possible D gene is TRBD2 (6 bases). The germline V gene has CDR1 KGHSH and CDR2 LQKENI. CDR3 size: 13 residues. V was clipped by 4 bases and J by 9 bases, with 15 bases between them. The CDR3 bases are TGTGCCAGCTCACTAGCGGACGGTAGGGCCCAGTACTTC. Its translation: CASSLADGRAQYF.

CDR3 amino acids: CASSVEGGQPGETQYF. The DNA for the CDR3 is TGTGCCAGCAGCGTAGAGGGGGGACAGCCGGGAGAGACCCAGTACTTC. V is TRBV9 and J is TRBJ2-5; tentatively, D is TRBD1 (7 bases). The CDR3 runs to 16 residues. Germline CDR1 is SGDLS and CDR2 is YYNGEE. Trimming shortened V by 0 bases and J by 4 bases, and 16 bases separated the two germline ends.

The rearrangement uses TRBV7-9 and TRBJ1-5; D might be TRBD1 (5 bases). From germline, CDR1 is SEHNR and CDR2 FQNEAQ (reference sequence). The CDR3 covers 15 residues. The germline V and J ends were trimmed by 1 base and 8 bases, with 15 bases remaining between them. CDR3 bases: TGTGCCAGCAGCTTAGAGGGTACCTGGGGGGAGCCCCAGCATTTT. Its protein is CASSLEGTWGEPQHF.

The chain has TRBV20-1 and TRBJ1-1; a weak D match, TRBD1 (6 bases). CDR3 length: 11 amino acids. Germline V gives CDR1 DFQATT, CDR2 SNEGSKA (reference sequence). V was shortened by 6 bases and J by 4 bases, with 9 bases between the two germline ends. The CDR3 loop is CSAPQGTEAFF. The CDR3 bases are TGCAGTGCCCCACAGGGCACTGAAGCTTTCTTT.

This chain connects TRBV5-1 to TRBJ1-1; weak D call: TRBD1 (6 bases). The CDR3 runs to 15 residues. With 5 bases removed from V and 7 bases from J, the gap between germline ends came to 21 bases. From germline, CDR1 is SGHRS and CDR2 YFSETQ. The CDR3 DNA reads as TGCGCCAGCAGTTATCAAGGGTCAGGGGAAATTGAAGCTTTCTTT. Translation: CASSYQGSGEIEAFF.

This chain connects TRBV30 to TRBJ2-1; D might be TRBD1 (5 bases). Germline loops: CDR1 GTSNPN, CDR2 SVGIG (reference sequence). The CDR3 contains 13 residues. Trimming pared 0 bases from V and 10 bases from J, leaving 13 bases between. CDR3 loop: CAWSVTGSLEQFF. The CDR3, as DNA: TGTGCCTGGAGTGTAACAGGTTCCTTGGAGCAGTTCTTC.

The chain has TRBV6-6 and TRBJ1-3, with D perhaps TRBD1 (6 bases). Trimming pared 6 bases from V and 4 bases from J, leaving 16 bases between. The CDR3 sequence is 15 residues long. Germline CDR1 is MNHNY and CDR2 is SVGAGI (reference sequence). CDR3 DNA sequence: TGTGCCAGCAGCAAAGGCCGGGACACAGGAAACACCATATATTTT. It codes for CASSKGRDTGNTIYF.

This chain joins TRBV5-4 and TRBJ1-3; 7 bases agree with TRBD1. The germline V gene has CDR1 SGHNT and CDR2 YYREEE (reference sequence). This CDR3 has 14 amino acids. The V gene end was trimmed by 4 bases and the J gene end by 0 bases; junction bases not matched to a gene: 1. Here the CDR3 reads CASSRQGSGNTIYF. The DNA of the CDR3 is TGTGCCAGCAGCCGACAGGGCTCTGGAAACACCATATATTTT.

The chain combines TRBV27 with TRBJ2-5, with 8 bases matching TRBD2. V lost 6 bases, J lost 5 bases, and 14 bases stayed unmatched. CDR3 size: 16 residues. Germline V gives CDR1 MNHEY, CDR2 SMNVEV (reference sequence). CDR3 loop: CASSFDSGALFETQYF. In DNA, the CDR3 is TGTGCCAGCAGCTTCGATAGCGGGGCCCTGTTTGAGACCCAGTACTTC.

V gene TRBV19 combines with J gene TRBJ1-1; D not resolved. This CDR3 spans 15 amino acids. Germline V gene sequence: CDR1 LNHDA, CDR2 SQIVND (reference sequence). Between the trimmed V and J ends, which lost 4 bases and 1 base, there was a span of 13 bases. The CDR3 DNA sequence: TGTGCCAGTAGTACCCCAGGACTCCCGAACACTGAAGCTTTCTTT. Translating it yields CASSTPGLPNTEAFF.

The chain links TRBV11-3 to TRBJ2-3; no firm D call. The CDR3 runs 12 residues. V was shortened by 5 bases and J by 2 bases, with 5 bases between the two germline ends. The germline V gene encodes CDR1 SGHNT and CDR2 YENEEA. Here the CDR3 reads CASSPNTDTQYF. The DNA of the CDR3 is TGTGCCAGCAGCCCTAACACAGATACGCAGTATTTT. The full variable domain, in which reference TRBV11-3 and TRBJ2-3 provide the parts outside the CDR3, is EAGVVQSPRYKIIEKKQPVAFWCNPISGHNTLYWYLQNLGQGPELLIRYENEEAVDDSQLPKDRFSAERLKGVDSTLKIQPAELGDSAVYLCASSPNTDTQYFGPGTRLTVL.

This chain connects TRBV4-3 to TRBJ1-2; 8 nucleotides agree with TRBD1. The V segment lost 0 bases and the J segment 7 bases; nucleotides outside the gene matches: 13. CDR3 size: 17 residues. CDR1 is LGHNA, CDR2 YSLEER, per germline. The CDR3 loop reads CASSQDSGGQGAGGYTF. The CDR3 DNA follows: TGCGCCAGCAGCCAAGATTCCGGCGGCCAGGGGGCAGGTGGCTACACCTTC.

The chain links TRBV28 to TRBJ1-1, with 7 positions matching TRBD1. The CDR3 has 15 residues. Trimming at V came to 7 bases and at J to 2 bases, leaving 10 bases not matched to a gene. Germline V CDR1 and CDR2: MDHEN, SYDVKM. For the CDR3, the DNA is TGTGCCAGCACCCTTTCCCGGACAGGTAACACTGAAGCTTTCTTT. Translated, it gives CASTLSRTGNTEAFF.